These T cell receptor beta chains were read from a single sample in a study of CD8+ T cells in alopecia areata. Sequencing used immunoSEQ multiplex PCR; TCRdb keeps in-frame clones, though not all of them. The sample includes 120,000 to 150,000 clones, roughly 80% of them seen just once. The sample was CD8+ T cells sorted from blood, taken at week 4, from a patient treated with tofacitinib. These receptors all stem from a human donor with alopecia areata. Both conserved end residues are part of each CDR3. The D gene is left open where the match is weak. A clone size is listed for some rows: how often the clone was seen (once, few, many), or a class if it is expanded.

size	V	J	D	CDR3	DNA
-	TRBV5-1	TRBJ2-1	-	CASSLGAEYNEQFF	TGCGCCAGCAGCTTAGGGGCGGAATACAATGAGCAGTTCTTC
-	TRBV9	TRBJ2-3	TRBD2	CASSGPLVWGGKRGASSDTQYF	TGTGCCAGCAGCGGACCCCTGGTGTGGGGAGGAAAGCGGGGGGCCTCCTCGGATACGCAGTATTTT
-	TRBV5-1	TRBJ2-2	TRBD2	CASSLPPRLAGGRSTGELFF	TGCGCCAGCAGCTTGCCCCCTCGGCTAGCGGGGGGGCGTAGCACCGGGGAGCTGTTTTTT
-	TRBV7-9	TRBJ2-7	-	CASSYPGTIDEQYF	TGTGCCAGCAGCTATCCCGGGACCATCGACGAGCAGTACTTC
-	TRBV29-1	TRBJ2-1	-	CSVTSLGVGRNEQFF	TGCAGCGTTACCTCTTTGGGGGTTGGACGCAATGAGCAGTTCTTC
-	TRBV5-6	TRBJ2-2	-	CASSWDGKNTGELFF	TGTGCCAGCAGTTGGGACGGCAAGAACACCGGGGAGCTGTTTTTT
-	TRBV7-3	TRBJ1-6	-	CASSRSPRRNSPLHF	TGTGCCAGCAGCCGCAGTCCCCGCCGAAATTCACCCCTCCACTTT
-	TRBV7-8	TRBJ1-2	TRBD1	CASSPGTGDYGYTF	TGTGCCAGCAGCCCGGGGACAGGAGACTATGGCTACACCTTC
-	TRBV30	TRBJ2-1	-	CASAGRYNEQFF	TGTGCCTCCGCCGGACGGTACAATGAGCAGTTCTTC
-	TRBV19	TRBJ2-7	-	CASPYEQYF	TGTGCCAGTCCCTACGAGCAGTACTTC
-	TRBV20-1	TRBJ2-3	-	CSAGDTQYF	TGCAGTGCGGGGGATACGCAGTATTTT
-	TRBV10-2	TRBJ2-3	TRBD2	CASTLRGGTDTQYF	TGCGCCAGCACCCTGCGGGGGGGCACAGATACGCAGTATTTT
-	TRBV5-1	TRBJ2-1	-	CASSDGRQSYNEQFF	TGCGCCAGCAGCGACGGACGTCAGTCCTACAATGAGCAGTTCTTC
-	TRBV30	TRBJ2-7	TRBD1	CAWSVWDSSYEQYF	TGTGCCTGGAGTGTTTGGGACAGCTCCTACGAGCAGTACTTC
-	TRBV4-1	TRBJ1-4	TRBD1	CASSTQGMDEKLFF	TGCGCCAGCAGCACACAGGGGATGGATGAAAAACTGTTTTTT
-	TRBV9	TRBJ2-1	TRBD1	CASSEPGQGLNEQFF	TGTGCCAGCAGCGAGCCGGGACAGGGTCTAAATGAGCAGTTCTTC
-	TRBV29-1	TRBJ2-3	-	CSVEEWTGGRATDTQYF	TGCAGCGTTGAAGAGTGGACAGGAGGGAGGGCCACAGATACGCAGTATTTT
-	TRBV27	TRBJ2-3	-	CASSPTDWGADTQYF	TGTGCCAGCAGTCCTACGGATTGGGGCGCAGATACGCAGTATTTT
once	TRBV11-2	TRBJ2-1	-	CASSWNEQFF	TGTGCCAGCAGCTGGAATGAGCAGTTCTTC